This T cell receptor (beta chain) was obtained from a study of T cell repertoires in cytomegalovirus infection. Study context: Recently identified HLA-C-restricted CMV epitopes and well-studied HLA-B-restricted CMV epitopes were used by the study. Whole-study results and caveats: CMV-specific TCR beta clonotypes restricted by HLA-C dominated the ex vivo response. Using cumulative public TCR beta family frequency, the authors identified those who carried CMV together with the relevant HLA.

This clonotype was counted between two and nine times. The antigen is undetermined. MiXCR was run by TCRdb on the reads, yielding one entry per CDR3 protein. The sample yields hundreds of thousands of distinct CDR3 sequences, around 32% seen once. Trimming stripped 8 bases from V and 3 bases from J, with 20 bases between. Per the germline V gene, CDR1 is MDHEN and CDR2 is SYDVKM. The CDR3 totals 16 residues. The chain combines TRBV28 with TRBJ1-5; no definite D call. The specimen was cultured PBMCs, collected from culture after CMV antigen stimulation. The TCR comes from a human donor in good health (CMV status not recorded). Some clones in this sample may be carry-over from other donors' samples. CDR3 protein: CASQKGAASYNQPQHF. CDR3 DNA: TGTGCCAGCCAAAAGGGCGCGGCATCCTACAATCAGCCCCAGCATTTT.